Below, 14 T cell receptor beta chains from the same sample are listed, as sequenced in a study of blood T cell repertoires in COVID-19. Sequencing used immunoSEQ multiplex PCR; TCRdb keeps in-frame clones, though not all of them. Of more than 80,000 clones in the sample, roughly 76% were seen once. Sequenced sample: peripheral blood. The receptors originated from a woman aged 80 or over with active or convalescent COVID-19.

This chain connects TRBV7-9 to TRBJ2-7; 13 bases agree with TRBD2. The germline V gene encodes CDR1 SEHNR and CDR2 FQNEAQ (reference sequence). There are 17 residues in the CDR3. V was pared by 4 bases and J by 3 bases, with 9 bases of the junction left unmatched. The CDR3 sequence: CASSSPPGTSGVYEQYF. The DNA of the CDR3 is TGTGCCAGCAGCTCCCCCCCCGGGACTAGCGGGGTCTACGAGCAGTACTTC.

This clone counts as medium-sized. The V and J genes are TRBV7-9 and TRBJ2-5, with 8 bases that match TRBD1. J gave up 3 bases and V 1 base, and 1 base lay outside the gene matches. CDR1 and CDR2 from the germline V gene are SEHNR and FQNEAQ (reference sequence). The length of the CDR3 is 14 residues. The CDR3 region is CASSLGGQEETQYF. CDR3 DNA sequence: TGTGCCAGCAGCTTAGGGGGACAGGAAGAGACCCAGTACTTC.

The chain has TRBV7-2 and TRBJ1-2; D is undetermined. CDR1 is SGHTA and CDR2 is FQGNSA in the germline V gene. CDR3 length: 15 residues. With 1 base removed from V and 7 bases from J, the gap between germline ends came to 16 bases. Here the CDR3 reads CASSLVGSNYGGYTF. For the CDR3, the DNA is TGTGCCAGCAGCTTAGTCGGCAGTAACTATGGTGGCTACACCTTC.

This clone has a handful of counts. This chain joins TRBV10-3 and TRBJ1-1; possibly TRBD1 for D (5 bases). This CDR3 has 13 amino acids. Trimming cost V 3 bases and J 1 base, with 6 bases left between them. The germline V gene encodes CDR1 ENHRY and CDR2 SYGVKD. CDR3 in amino acids: CAISDGQNTEAFF. The DNA for the CDR3 is TGTGCCATCAGTGACGGACAGAACACTGAAGCTTTCTTT.

The rearrangement uses TRBV6-5 and TRBJ1-5; 8 bases align to TRBD1. The CDR3 is 15 amino acids. From germline, CDR1 is MNHEY and CDR2 SVGAGI. Losses at the gene ends were 8 bases for V and 2 bases for J; bases not matched to a gene: 8. The CDR3 DNA sequence: TGTGCCAGCCTTAGTGGACAGGGAGGCAATCAGCCCCAGCATTTT. It specifies CASLSGQGGNQPQHF.

The chain combines TRBV7-9 with TRBJ1-3; 7 bases map to TRBD1. V was pared by 0 bases and J by 1 base, with 6 bases of the junction left unmatched. The CDR3 spans 17 residues. Germline V CDR1 and CDR2: SEHNR, FQNEAQ (reference sequence). CDR3 in DNA: TGTGCCAGCAGCTTAGCAAGATCGACAGGGTCTGGAAACACCATATATTTT. Encoded protein: CASSLARSTGSGNTIYF.

The J gene is TRBJ1-3, the V gene TRBV14; 8 bases agree with TRBD1. Germline CDR1 and CDR2: SGHDN and FVKESK. J was trimmed by 9 bases and V by 4 bases; bases with no gene match: 14. The CDR3 runs 16 residues. The CDR3 sequence: CASSLYSRDRFGTIYF. DNA for the CDR3: TGTGCCAGCAGCCTATACTCCCGGGACAGGTTTGGCACCATATATTTT.

This chain joins TRBV9 and TRBJ2-7, with TRBD2 as a possible D gene (6 bases). The CDR3 runs to 13 residues. The ends were cut back, 1 base at V and 2 bases at J, with 7 bases in the middle. Germline-derived CDR1 and CDR2 are SGDLS and YYNGEE. The DNA of the CDR3 is TGTGCCAGCAGCGTAACGGGAGCCTACGAGCAGTACTTC. Protein: CASSVTGAYEQYF. The full variable domain, in which reference TRBV9 and TRBJ2-7 provide the parts outside the CDR3, is DSGVTQTPKHLITATGQRVTLRCSPRSGDLSVYWYQQSLDQGLQFLIQYYNGEERAKGNILERFSAQQFPDLHSELNLSSLELGDSALYFCASSVTGAYEQYFGPGTRLTVT.

The V call is TRBV6-1, the J call TRBJ1-5; perhaps TRBD1 as D (6 bases). V lost 3 bases, J lost 5 bases, and 20 bases lay in between. The CDR3 totals 17 residues. The germline CDR1 and CDR2 sequences are MNHNS and SASEGT. CDR3 DNA: TGTGCCAGCAGTGAGGCAGAGGGGGGGATCTCGTATCAGCCCCAGCATTTT. Protein product: CASSEAEGGISYQPQHF.

V gene TRBV7-9 combines with J gene TRBJ1-1; the D gene is possibly TRBD1 (6 bases). CDR1 and CDR2 (germline): SEHNR, FQNEAQ (reference sequence). The V and J ends lost 5 bases and 3 bases respectively, with 13 bases between them. The CDR3 spans 14 residues. DNA for the CDR3: TGTGCCAGCAGCCCATACAGGGTGGACACTGAAGCTTTCTTT. Its protein product is CASSPYRVDTEAFF.

CDR3 sequence (DNA): TGTGCCAGTAGTCCGGACAGGGGAAATGAGCAGTTCTTC. The encoded protein is CASSPDRGNEQFF. This chain connects TRBV19 to TRBJ2-1, with 9 bases matching TRBD1. J was trimmed by 7 bases and V by 5 bases; bases with no gene match: 3. Germline V gene sequence: CDR1 LNHDA, CDR2 SQIVND (reference sequence). CDR3 size: 13 residues. Supplemented by reference TRBV19 and TRBJ2-1, the full variable domain reads DGGITQSPKYLFRKEGQNVTLSCEQNLNHDAMYWYRQDPGQGLRLIYYSQIVNDFQKGDIAEGYSVSREKKESFPLTVTSAQKNPTAFYLCASSPDRGNEQFFGPGTRLTVL.

V and J are TRBV7-3 and TRBJ2-3; TRBD1 is a possible D gene (5 bases). Germline assignment: CDR1 SGHTA and CDR2 FQGTGA. V lost 6 bases and J lost 3, with 10 bases in between. There are 13 residues in the CDR3. CDR3 region: CASSTGPTDTQYF. The DNA of the CDR3 is TGTGCCAGCAGTACAGGCCCAACAGATACGCAGTATTTT.

This clone has a single count. This rearrangement joins TRBV7-2 to TRBJ2-7; unclear D gene. V dropped 1 base and J dropped 0 bases, with 7 bases sitting between them. The CDR3 covers 14 residues. CDR1 is SGHTA and CDR2 is FQGNSA in the germline V gene. CDR3 sequence (DNA): TGTGCCAGCAGCTTAGGTTCCGTCTCCTACGAGCAGTACTTC. This sequence encodes CASSLGSVSYEQYF. Full variable domain (missing parts from reference TRBV7-2 and TRBJ2-7): GAGVSQSPSNKVTEKGKDVELRCDPISGHTALYWYRQSLGQGLEFLIYFQGNSAPDKSGLPSDRFSAERTGGSVSTLTIQRTQQEDSAVYLCASSLGSVSYEQYFGPGTRLTVT.

This clone was detected ten times or more. The J gene is TRBJ2-7, the V gene TRBV21-1; the table's D call, TRBD1, has no DNA check behind it. TRBV21-1 counts as a pseudogene. CDR3 length: 18 amino acids. The CDR3 spells CASSPLLLRQGGPYEQYF. CDR3 sequence (DNA): TGTGCCAGCAGCCCCCTCTTACTTCGACAGGGGGGGCCGTACGAGCAGTACTTC.